The 24 T cell receptor beta chains below were found in one sample sequenced in a study of T cell responses to AZD1222 COVID-19 vaccine. The protocol was immunoSEQ multiplex PCR, while the TCRdb copy is restricted to in-frame clones and leaves out a portion. The table shows around 78,000 clones, with approximately 87% occurring only once. The source was peripheral blood, collected 28 days after the second AZD1222 dose. These receptors originate from an adult who received the AZD1222 COVID-19 vaccine.

This rearrangement joins TRBV4-1 to TRBJ2-2, with a possible D match to TRBD1 (6 bases). The germline V gene has CDR1 MGHRA and CDR2 YSYEKL. The CDR3 extends over 14 amino acids. V lost 7 bases to trimming and J lost 6 bases, with 15 bases between them. CDR3 sequence: CASTEDRKAGELFF. Here the CDR3 DNA reads TGCGCCAGCACCGAAGACAGGAAGGCCGGGGAGCTGTTTTTT.

The chain joins TRBV7-2 to TRBJ1-2; 7 bases align to TRBD1. Per the germline V gene, CDR1 is SGHTA and CDR2 is FQGNSA. The length of the CDR3 is 13 residues. V dropped 1 base and J dropped 12; count of bases not matched to a gene: 8. The chain's CDR3 is CASSLVGTEGHTF. The CDR3, as DNA: TGTGCCAGCAGCTTAGTGGGGACAGAAGGCCACACCTTC.

The chain employs TRBV20-1 and TRBJ2-1; 9 bases align to TRBD1. Losses at the gene ends were 3 bases for V and 4 bases for J; bases not matched to a gene: 7. CDR3 length equals 15 residues. Germline V gives CDR1 DFQATT, CDR2 SNEGSKA (reference sequence). The DNA of the CDR3 is TGCAGTGCTAGTGACAGGGGGGCCCTATACAATGAGCAGTTCTTC. Translating it yields CSASDRGALYNEQFF.

V and J are TRBV30 and TRBJ2-1; 10 positions agree with TRBD2. The V gene's germline CDR1 is GTSNPN and CDR2 SVGIG (reference sequence). Trimming at V came to 5 bases and at J to 7 bases, leaving 14 bases not matched to a gene. There are 16 residues in the CDR3. CDR3 DNA: TGTGCCTGGGGCTATAGCGGGGGGTTCGGGTTGAATGAGCAGTTCTTC. It yields the protein CAWGYSGGFGLNEQFF. Full variable domain (rest looked up from reference TRBV30 and TRBJ2-1): SQTIHQWPATLVQPVGSPLSLECTVEGTSNPNLYWYRQAAGRGLQLLFYSVGIGQISSEVPQNLSASRPQDRQFILSSKKLLLSDSGFYLCAWGYSGGFGLNEQFFGPGTRLTVL.

J is TRBJ1-1 and V is TRBV3-1 (or the pseudogene TRBV3-2); D unresolved. Germline-derived CDR1 and CDR2 are LGHDT and YNNKEL (reference sequence). The CDR3 has 14 residues. The V and J ends lost 1 base and 11 bases respectively, with 17 bases between them. The CDR3 spells CASSQASRGYWAFF. For the CDR3, the DNA is TGTGCCAGCAGCCAAGCTAGCAGAGGGTACTGGGCTTTCTTT.

The chain links TRBV19 to TRBJ1-2; D gene unclear. This CDR3 spans 13 amino acids. In germline, CDR1 is LNHDA, CDR2 SQIVND (reference sequence). V was cut by 4 bases and J by 4 bases, with 10 bases left in between. For the CDR3, the DNA is TGTGCCAGTAGTAACGGACGGAGCTATGGCTACACCTTC. Residues: CASSNGRSYGYTF. Complete variable domain (other parts from reference TRBV19 and TRBJ1-2): DGGITQSPKYLFRKEGQNVTLSCEQNLNHDAMYWYRQDPGQGLRLIYYSQIVNDFQKGDIAEGYSVSREKKESFPLTVTSAQKNPTAFYLCASSNGRSYGYTFGSGTRLTVV.

The chain combines TRBV3-1 (or the pseudogene TRBV3-2) with TRBJ2-7; D not certain. The CDR3 is 14 amino acids. Germline V lookup: CDR1 LGHDT, CDR2 YNNKEL (reference sequence). The V gene lost 1 base and the J gene lost 3 bases, with 10 bases spanning the gap. The CDR3 loop reads CASSQGSLGYEQYF. In DNA, the CDR3 is TGTGCCAGCAGCCAAGGGTCCTTGGGCTACGAGCAGTACTTC.

The chain has TRBV24-1 and TRBJ2-1, with 8 bases identical to TRBD1. Germline V gene lookup returns CDR1 KGHDR and CDR2 SFDVKD. V lost 4 bases and J lost 7; bases outside the gene matches: 14. This CDR3 contains 17 residues. The CDR3 loop reads CATSDTKTGARRNEQFF. The CDR3 nucleotides read TGTGCCACCAGTGACACAAAGACAGGGGCGCGACGGAATGAGCAGTTCTTC.

The genes are TRBV21-1 and TRBJ1-2; the table's D call, TRBD1, has no DNA check behind it. TRBV21-1 is reported as a pseudogene. This CDR3 has 15 residues. CDR3 DNA sequence: TGTGCCAGCTCAAGAACGACACATCCCCACTATGGCTACACCTTC. Protein sequence: CASSRTTHPHYGYTF.

V and J are TRBV18 and TRBJ1-6, with D possibly being TRBD1 (6 bases). Germline loops: CDR1 KGHSH, CDR2 LQKENI. The CDR3 totals 17 residues. Trimming left V 3 bases short and J 4 bases short, with 16 bases between. This CDR3 reads CASSPGTDRAYNSPLHF. The CDR3 DNA reads TGTGCCAGCTCACCCGGAACGGACAGAGCTTATAATTCACCCCTCCACTTT.

This clone was counted a few times. The chain couples TRBV5-6 to TRBJ1-2, with unresolved D. This CDR3 region has 14 residues. Germline CDR1 SGHDT, CDR2 YYEEEE. Trimming stripped 5 bases from V and 4 bases from J, with 15 bases between. CDR3 in DNA: TGTGCCAGCAGTTCGATAAGGGCGGGCTATGGCTACACCTTC. Amino acid sequence: CASSSIRAGYGYTF.

The chain links TRBV6-5 to TRBJ2-7, with 12 nucleotides matching TRBD1. The CDR3 runs to 15 residues. The junction had 12 bases not matched to a gene; V was cut back by 8 bases and J by 7 bases. Germline V lookup: CDR1 MNHEY, CDR2 SVGAGI. This CDR3 reads CASCLRDRGQWEQYF. The CDR3, as DNA: TGTGCCAGCTGCCTCCGGGACAGGGGGCAATGGGAGCAGTACTTC.

The rearrangement uses TRBV28 and TRBJ1-1; unclear D gene. CDR1 MDHEN and CDR2 SYDVKM come from the germline V gene. The V end lost 5 bases, the J end lost 1 base, and 11 bases lay between the germline ends. This CDR3 contains 14 residues. The CDR3 DNA follows: TGTGCCAGCAGTCTCTGGACGGGGAACACTGAAGCTTTCTTT. This sequence encodes CASSLWTGNTEAFF. The complete variable domain, with remaining parts taken from reference TRBV28 and TRBJ1-1, reads DVKVTQSSRYLVKRTGEKVFLECVQDMDHENMFWYRQDPGLGLRLIYFSYDVKMKEKGDIPEGYSVSREKKERFSLILESASTNQTSMYLCASSLWTGNTEAFFGQGTRLTVV.

The gene calls are TRBV28 and TRBJ1-2, with no clear D. The CDR3 loop spans 13 amino acids. From germline, CDR1 is MDHEN and CDR2 SYDVKM. The V end lost 1 base, the J end lost 5 bases, and 8 bases lay between the germline ends. CDR3 sequence reads: CASSLSRWYGYTF. CDR3 nucleotides: TGTGCCAGCAGTTTATCAAGGTGGTATGGCTACACCTTC.

In this sample, this clone turned up a few times. This chain's CDR3 is CASSLDTKLTGELFF. CDR3 coding DNA: TGTGCCAGCAGCCTGGACACCAAGTTGACCGGGGAGCTGTTTTTT. This chain connects TRBV7-9 to TRBJ2-2, with a tentative D call TRBD1 (5 bases). The CDR3 has 15 residues. Deletions cut 5 bases from V and 5 bases from J, with 15 bases between. The germline V gene has CDR1 SEHNR and CDR2 FQNEAQ (reference sequence).

V is TRBV2 and J is TRBJ2-1; no firm D call. The CDR3 is 15 amino acids. The germline CDR1 and CDR2 sequences are SNHLY and FYNNEI. V lost 3 bases and J lost 0, with 9 bases in between. The CDR3 sequence: CASSDEESSYNEQFF. The CDR3 DNA sequence: TGTGCCAGCAGTGATGAGGAAAGCTCCTACAATGAGCAGTTCTTC.

V usage is TRBV4-1 and J usage is TRBJ1-2; D perhaps matches TRBD1 (5 bases). Trimming shortened V by 0 bases and J by 6 bases, and 17 bases separated the two germline ends. The CDR3 is made up of 16 amino acids. The V gene's germline CDR1 is MGHRA and CDR2 YSYEKL. The CDR3 nucleotides read TGCGCCAGCAGCCAAGAAGGGGCAGGGTCCCTCCATGGCTACACCTTC. Amino acids: CASSQEGAGSLHGYTF.

The rearrangement uses TRBV11-1 and TRBJ2-5; unclear D gene. Germline CDR1 SGHAT, CDR2 FQDESV (reference sequence). The ends were cut back, 5 bases at V and 1 base at J, with 5 bases in the middle. The CDR3 is made up of 12 amino acids. CDR3 residues: CASSRFQETQYF. The CDR3 coding sequence is TGTGCCAGCAGCAGGTTCCAAGAGACCCAGTACTTC.

The chain couples TRBV4-3 to TRBJ2-6; D unresolved. CDR1 is LGHNA and CDR2 is YSLEER in the germline V gene. CDR3 size: 15 residues. Trimming stripped 0 bases from V and 3 bases from J, with 6 bases between. CDR3 amino acids: CASSQEFFGANVLTF. The CDR3 nucleotides read TGCGCCAGCAGCCAAGAGTTCTTTGGGGCCAACGTCCTGACTTTC.

The chain has TRBV7-6 and TRBJ2-7; 7 bases are shared with TRBD1. The junction had 14 bases not matched to a gene; V was cut back by 5 bases and J by 7 bases. The CDR3 length is 15 residues. Germline CDR1 SGHVS, CDR2 FNYEAQ. CDR3 nucleotides: TGTGCCAGCAGCAAGAGACCGGGACAGCTAGAAGAGCAGTACTTC. This translates into CASSKRPGQLEEQYF.

The rearrangement uses TRBV3-1 (or the pseudogene TRBV3-2) and TRBJ1-6; D unresolved. V was pared by 0 bases and J by 10 bases, with 10 bases between. CDR3 size: 14 residues. Germline CDR1 reads LGHDT; CDR2 reads YNNKEL (reference sequence). CDR3 bases: TGTGCCAGCAGCCAAGAGGGGTCGGGGTCACCCCTCCACTTT. This encodes CASSQEGSGSPLHF.

This sequence joins TRBV28 and TRBJ1-5; D remains ambiguous. The V gene's germline CDR1 is MDHEN and CDR2 SYDVKM. This CDR3 contains 16 residues. Deletions cut 0 bases from V and 2 bases from J, with 11 bases between. CDR3 nucleotides: TGTGCCAGCAGTTTATGGTTCGAGGTCGGCAATCAGCCCCAGCATTTT. The encoded protein is CASSLWFEVGNQPQHF.

V and J are TRBV6-6 and TRBJ1-1; D unresolved. CDR3 size: 14 residues. Between the trimmed V and J ends, which lost 8 bases and 0 bases, there was a span of 13 bases. Germline V CDR1 and CDR2: MNHNY, SVGAGI (reference sequence). CDR3 coding DNA: TGTGCCAGCGGTGATACTTCCTTGAACACTGAAGCTTTCTTT. Its protein product is CASGDTSLNTEAFF.

This clone was recorded once. CDR3 nucleotides: TGTGCCAGCAGTCCTCAACGGGGCCTTAATTCACCCCTCCACTTT. Its protein is CASSPQRGLNSPLHF. This chain joins TRBV6-5 and TRBJ1-6; perhaps TRBD1 as D (5 bases). Germline values: CDR1 MNHEY, CDR2 SVGAGI. With 5 bases removed from V and 6 bases from J, the gap between germline ends came to 14 bases. CDR3 length: 15 residues.